What follows are 14 T cell receptor beta chains derived from one specimen sequenced in a study of cytomegalovirus exposure and HLA in healthy donors. A multiplex PCR was run with 60 Vbeta primers and 13 Jbeta primers. Sequenced by immunoSEQ multiplex PCR; TCRdb stores in-frame clones only, minus some. Among over 110,000 clones listed, 75% to 90% were seen once. What was sequenced was PBMCs. Receptors originate from a man in his forties or fifties in good health and CMV-seronegative.

This sequence joins TRBV5-4 and TRBJ2-2; D is unclear. Trimming removed 3 bases from V and 0 bases from J, with 9 bases in between. CDR1 and CDR2 from the germline V gene are SGHNT and YYREEE (reference sequence). This CDR3 comprises 15 residues. In nucleotides, the CDR3 is TGTGCCAGCAGCTACCGGGTTACGAACACCGGGGAGCTGTTTTTT. Residues: CASSYRVTNTGELFF.

V is TRBV30 and J is TRBJ1-6; 7 nucleotides match TRBD1. V dropped 8 bases and J dropped 10; count of bases not matched to a gene: 11. CDR3 length: 13 amino acids. CDR1 is GTSNPN, CDR2 SVGIG, per germline (reference sequence). The CDR3 DNA is TGTGCCCAAAGACAGGGTTCCGGGTCACCCCTCCACTTT. Translation gives CAQRQGSGSPLHF.

This sequence joins TRBV2 and TRBJ1-6; 7 bases fit TRBD1. This CDR3 contains 16 residues. V gave up 6 bases and J gave up 3 bases; unmatched junction bases: 8. CDR1 is SNHLY, CDR2 FYNNEI, per germline. CDR3 nucleotides: TGTGCCAGCAGCCCCGACAGGGCGGTCTATAATTCACCCCTCCACTTT. Amino acid sequence: CASSPDRAVYNSPLHF. The variable domain in full, completed from reference TRBV2 and TRBJ1-6, reads EPEVTQTPSHQVTQMGQEVILRCVPISNHLYFYWYRQILGQKVEFLVSFYNNEISEKSEIFDDQFSVERPDGSNFTLKIRSTKLEDSAMYFCASSPDRAVYNSPLHFGNGTRLTVT.

The chain recombines TRBV6-1 with TRBJ2-7; possible D gene TRBD1, 5 bases. The length of the CDR3 is 15 residues. Germline values: CDR1 MNHNS, CDR2 SASEGT. The V gene lost 2 bases and the J gene lost 2 bases, with 13 bases spanning the gap. This chain's CDR3 is CASSEQGHRAYEQYF. The DNA for the CDR3 is TGTGCCAGCAGTGAACAGGGCCATCGGGCCTACGAGCAGTACTTC.

The rearrangement links TRBV6-5 to TRBJ1-5, with a possible D match to TRBD1 (6 bases). The CDR3 runs 14 residues. The ends were cut back, 6 bases at V and 7 bases at J, with 16 bases in the middle. Germline CDR1 MNHEY, CDR2 SVGAGI. The CDR3 region is CASRSSGERQPQHF. The CDR3 nucleotides read TGTGCCAGCAGGTCCTCAGGGGAGAGGCAGCCCCAGCATTTT.

This clone has only one observation. The chain has TRBV25-1 and TRBJ1-4, with 9 nucleotides matching TRBD1. The V and J ends lost 2 bases and 3 bases, in that order; junction bases with no gene match: 7. The CDR3 spans 17 residues. Germline V gives CDR1 MGHDK, CDR2 SYGVNS. The CDR3 region is CASSEQKQGAANEKLFF. The CDR3 DNA reads TGTGCCAGCAGTGAACAAAAACAGGGGGCGGCTAATGAAAAACTGTTTTTT.

The V gene is TRBV29-1, the J gene TRBJ1-1; D perhaps matches TRBD1 (6 bases). CDR1 SQVTM and CDR2 ANQGSEA come from the germline V gene. The CDR3 has 14 amino acids. Trimming took off 3 bases at V and 3 bases at J, with 14 bases between the two ends. In DNA form, the CDR3 reads TGCAGCGTTGAGGTCCAGGGGCAGGACACTGAAGCTTTCTTT. This gives the protein CSVEVQGQDTEAFF. The full variable domain, rest sourced from reference TRBV29-1 and TRBJ1-1, is SAVISQKPSRDICQRGTSLTIQCQVDSQVTMMFWYRQQPGQSLTLIATANQGSEATYESGFVIDKFPISRPNLTFSTLTVSNMSPEDSSIYLCSVEVQGQDTEAFFGQGTRLTVV.

The chain carries TRBV11-3 and TRBJ2-1; 8 bases agree with TRBD2. The CDR3 has 14 residues. Germline loops: CDR1 SGHNT, CDR2 YENEEA. After removal of 3 bases from V and 6 bases from J, the junction contained 4 bases not matched to a gene. Here the CDR3 DNA reads TGTGCCAGCAGCTTGGCGGGGGGAGTCAATGAGCAGTTCTTC. It is translated as CASSLAGGVNEQFF.

J is TRBJ2-1 and V is TRBV28, with a weak D call TRBD2 (6 bases). With 6 bases removed from V and 6 bases from J, the gap between germline ends came to 9 bases. The CDR3 covers 12 residues. CDR1 is MDHEN and CDR2 is SYDVKM in the germline V gene. The DNA of the CDR3 is TGTGCCAGCAGGGTGACTAGCAATGAGCAGTTCTTC. Translating gives CASRVTSNEQFF. The full variable domain, with the rest looked up from reference TRBV28 and TRBJ2-1, is DVKVTQSSRYLVKRTGEKVFLECVQDMDHENMFWYRQDPGLGLRLIYFSYDVKMKEKGDIPEGYSVSREKKERFSLILESASTNQTSMYLCASRVTSNEQFFGPGTRLTVL.

The gene calls are TRBV2 and TRBJ1-2; TRBD1 might be the D (6 bases). CDR3 length equals 14 residues. Trimming cost V 4 bases and J 4 bases, with 13 bases left between them. Germline V CDR1 and CDR2: SNHLY, FYNNEI. Here the CDR3 DNA reads TGTGCCAGCAGTGCCGGGGGGCGCGGCTATGGCTACACCTTC. As protein: CASSAGGRGYGYTF.

This clone has only a few counts. The chain uses TRBV7-8 and TRBJ1-2; unclear D gene. V dropped 3 bases and J dropped 3 bases, with 11 bases sitting between them. CDR1 SGHVS and CDR2 FQNEAQ come from the germline V gene. The CDR3 runs 14 residues. For the CDR3, the DNA is TGTGCCAGCAGCTTTGGGCAGAATTACTATGGCTACACCTTC. Residues: CASSFGQNYYGYTF.

The chain is built from TRBV6-4 and TRBJ1-5, with 12 bases matching TRBD1. The CDR3 is 19 amino acids. V shed 6 bases and J 5 bases; nucleotides not matched to a gene: 17. CDR1 is MRHNA and CDR2 is SNTAGT in the germline V gene. The CDR3 is CASRTWRDRGRLVHQPQHF. For the CDR3, the DNA is TGTGCCAGCAGGACATGGAGGGACAGGGGGCGACTGGTTCATCAGCCCCAGCATTTT.

DNA of the CDR3: TGTGCCACCAGCAGAGTTGGAGGTAGCACAGATACGCAGTATTTT. It is translated as CATSRVGGSTDTQYF. This chain uses TRBV15 with TRBJ2-3; D perhaps matches TRBD2 (5 bases). CDR1 and CDR2 from the germline V gene are LNHNV and YYDKDF (reference sequence). Trimming cost V 1 base and J 0 bases, with 8 bases left between them. This CDR3 has 15 residues. The full variable domain, completed using reference TRBV15 and TRBJ2-3, is DAMVIQNPRYQVTQFGKPVTLSCSQTLNHNVMYWYQQKSSQAPKLLFHYYDKDFNNEADTPDNFQSRRPNTSFCFLDIRSPGLGDTAMYLCATSRVGGSTDTQYFGPGTRLTVL.

This chain joins TRBV5-1 and TRBJ2-5, with TRBD1 as a possible D gene (5 bases). Per the germline V gene, CDR1 is SGHRS and CDR2 is YFSETQ. This CDR3 comprises 14 residues. V gave up 1 base and J gave up 4 bases, with 11 bases separating them. CDR3 bases: TGCGCCAGCAGCTTGAAAGGGGCTGGAGAGACCCAGTACTTC. Its protein product is CASSLKGAGETQYF.